This T cell receptor beta chain was sequenced for a study of cytomegalovirus exposure and HLA in healthy donors. Study-wide background: Roughly 180 million T cells yielded 100 million or so unique TCR beta sequences in earlier analysis. HLA-typed donors were the source of 83 million or so unique TCRs, which an early data release held. Study-wide findings and caveats: About 87% or about 30% of the time was how often most TCR beta V segments were productive, according to an earlier analysis.

Details on this clone: The antigen is not known.

A multiplex PCR was run with 60 Vbeta primers and 13 Jbeta primers. The protocol was immunoSEQ multiplex PCR, while the TCRdb copy is restricted to in-frame clones and leaves out a portion. The table shows about 160,000 clones, with roughly 85% occurring only once. The CDR3 loop spans 15 amino acids. The ends were cut back, 2 bases at V and 1 base at J, with 11 bases in the middle. The germline V gene has CDR1 SGHTA and CDR2 FQGNSA. Sequencing was done on a sample of PBMCs. The chain carries TRBV7-2 and TRBJ1-1; D possibly corresponds to TRBD1 (6 bases). The source of this sequence is a woman aged 25-40 years in good health and CMV-seronegative. DNA of the CDR3: TGTGCCAGCAGCTTAAAAGGGGGTGCGAACACTGAAGCTTTCTTT. Residues: CASSLKGGANTEAFF.